The subject of this entry is one T cell receptor (beta chain). Sample-barcoded 5' priming and a J-beta primer mix drove a second PCR of roughly 6 to 12 cycles. Each CDR3 protein is one row after TCRdb ran MiXCR on the 5' RACE reads. Of some 1 million distinct CDR3 sequences in the sample, around 43% were seen once. The germline V gene has CDR1 SGDLS and CDR2 YYNGEE. The V segment lost 1 base and the J segment 9 bases; nucleotides outside the gene matches: 9. The CDR3 runs 15 residues. The data are from a study of blood T cells in healthy people across ages. The rearrangement joins TRBV9 to TRBJ2-1, with 8 bases that match TRBD2. This TCR derives from a woman aged 60-75 years in good health. The sequenced material came from blood. The CDR3 bases are TGTGCCAGCAGCGTATACAGCGGGAGAGGCAGTGAGCAGTTCTTC. This sequence encodes CASSVYSGRGSEQFF.